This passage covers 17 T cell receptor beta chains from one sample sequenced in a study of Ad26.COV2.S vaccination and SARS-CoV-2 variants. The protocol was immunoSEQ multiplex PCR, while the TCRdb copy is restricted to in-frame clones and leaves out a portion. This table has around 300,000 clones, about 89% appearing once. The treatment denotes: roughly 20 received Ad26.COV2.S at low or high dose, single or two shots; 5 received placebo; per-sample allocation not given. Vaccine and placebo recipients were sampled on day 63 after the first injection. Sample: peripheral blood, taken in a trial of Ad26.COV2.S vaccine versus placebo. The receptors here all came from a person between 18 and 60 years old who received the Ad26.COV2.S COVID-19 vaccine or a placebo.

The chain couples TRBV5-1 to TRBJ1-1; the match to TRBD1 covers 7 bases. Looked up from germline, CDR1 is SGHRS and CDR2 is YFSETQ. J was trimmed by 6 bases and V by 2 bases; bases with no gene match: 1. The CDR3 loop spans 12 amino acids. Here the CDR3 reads CASSFQGAEAFF. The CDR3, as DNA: TGCGCCAGCAGCTTCCAGGGGGCTGAAGCTTTCTTT.

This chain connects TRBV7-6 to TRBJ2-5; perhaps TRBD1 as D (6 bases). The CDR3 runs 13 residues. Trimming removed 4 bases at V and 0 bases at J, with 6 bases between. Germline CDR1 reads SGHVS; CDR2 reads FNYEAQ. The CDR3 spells CASSWTDQETQYF. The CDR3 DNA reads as TGTGCCAGCAGCTGGACAGACCAAGAGACCCAGTACTTC.

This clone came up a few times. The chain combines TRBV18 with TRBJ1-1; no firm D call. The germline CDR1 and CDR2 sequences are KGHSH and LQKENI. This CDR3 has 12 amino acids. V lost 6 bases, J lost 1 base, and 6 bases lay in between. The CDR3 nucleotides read TGTGCCAGCTCCCTAGGGAACACTGAAGCTTTCTTT. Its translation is CASSLGNTEAFF.

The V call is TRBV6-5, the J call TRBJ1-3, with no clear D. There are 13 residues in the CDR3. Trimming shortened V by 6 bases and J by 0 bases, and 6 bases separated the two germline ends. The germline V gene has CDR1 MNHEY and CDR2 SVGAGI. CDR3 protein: CASRDDSGNTIYF. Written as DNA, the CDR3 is TGTGCCAGCAGGGACGACTCTGGAAACACCATATATTTT.

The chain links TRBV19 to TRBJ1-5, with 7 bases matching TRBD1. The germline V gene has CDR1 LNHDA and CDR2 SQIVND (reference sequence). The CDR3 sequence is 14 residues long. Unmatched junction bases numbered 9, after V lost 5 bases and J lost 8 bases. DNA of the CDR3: TGTGCCAGTAGTCCACCGGGGACAGTAGAGCCCCAGCATTTT. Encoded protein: CASSPPGTVEPQHF.

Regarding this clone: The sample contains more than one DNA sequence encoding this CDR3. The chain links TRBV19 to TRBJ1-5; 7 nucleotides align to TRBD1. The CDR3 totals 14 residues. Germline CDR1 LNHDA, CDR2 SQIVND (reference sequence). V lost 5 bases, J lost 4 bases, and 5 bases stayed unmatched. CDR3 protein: CASSAYRGNQPQHF. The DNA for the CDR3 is TGTGCCAGTAGTGCGTACAGGGGTAATCAGCCCCAGCATTTT.

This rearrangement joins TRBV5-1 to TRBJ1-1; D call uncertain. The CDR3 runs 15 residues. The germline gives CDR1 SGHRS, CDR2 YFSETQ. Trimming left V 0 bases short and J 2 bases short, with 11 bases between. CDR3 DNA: TGCGCCAGCAGCTTGGGAGGGATGGTCAACACTGAAGCTTTCTTT. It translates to CASSLGGMVNTEAFF.

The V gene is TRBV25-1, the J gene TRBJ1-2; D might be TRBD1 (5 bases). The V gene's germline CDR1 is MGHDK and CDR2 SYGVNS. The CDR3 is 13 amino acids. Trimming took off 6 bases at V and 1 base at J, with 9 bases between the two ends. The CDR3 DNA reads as TGTGCCAGCAGCCTACAGGATAACTATGGCTACACCTTC. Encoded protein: CASSLQDNYGYTF.

The CDR3 here is CASSPRGRTGDNEKLFF. The CDR3, as DNA: TGTGCCAGCAGCCCGCGGGGGAGGACAGGGGATAATGAAAAACTGTTTTTT. The chain has TRBV7-9 and TRBJ1-4; TRBD1 matches at 9 bases. The CDR3 runs 17 residues. The germline V gene encodes CDR1 SEHNR and CDR2 FQNEAQ (reference sequence). Unmatched junction bases numbered 11, after V lost 5 bases and J lost 4 bases.

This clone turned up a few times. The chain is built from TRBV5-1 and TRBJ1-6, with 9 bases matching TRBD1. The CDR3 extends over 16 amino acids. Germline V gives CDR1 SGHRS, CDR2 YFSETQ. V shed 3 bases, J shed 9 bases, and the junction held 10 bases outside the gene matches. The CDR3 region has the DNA TGCGCCAGCAGCTCAGAGGACAGGGGTGTAAGTTCACCCCTCCACTTT. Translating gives CASSSEDRGVSSPLHF. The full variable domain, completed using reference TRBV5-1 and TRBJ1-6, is KAGVTQTPRYLIKTRGQQVTLSCSPISGHRSVSWYQQTPGQGLQFLFEYFSETQRNKGNFPGRFSGRQFSNSRSEMNVSTLELGDSALYLCASSSEDRGVSSPLHFGNGTRLTVT.

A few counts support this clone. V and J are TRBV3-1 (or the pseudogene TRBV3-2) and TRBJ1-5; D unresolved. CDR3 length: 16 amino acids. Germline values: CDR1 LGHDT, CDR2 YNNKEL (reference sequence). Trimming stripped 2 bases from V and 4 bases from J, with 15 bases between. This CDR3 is CASSQFGVGGNQPQHF. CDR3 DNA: TGTGCCAGCAGCCAATTTGGTGTTGGCGGAAATCAGCCCCAGCATTTT.

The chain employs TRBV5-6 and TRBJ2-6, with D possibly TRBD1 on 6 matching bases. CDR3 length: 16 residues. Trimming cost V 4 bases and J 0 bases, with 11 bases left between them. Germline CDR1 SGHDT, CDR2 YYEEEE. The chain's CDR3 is CASSLRGHSGANVLTF. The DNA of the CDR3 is TGTGCCAGCAGCCTGAGGGGACACTCTGGGGCCAACGTCCTGACTTTC.

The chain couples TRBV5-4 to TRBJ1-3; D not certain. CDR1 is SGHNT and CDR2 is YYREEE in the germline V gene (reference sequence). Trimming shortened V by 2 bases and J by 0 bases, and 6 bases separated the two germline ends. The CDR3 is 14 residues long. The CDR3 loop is CASSLGLSGNTIYF. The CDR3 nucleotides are TGTGCCAGCAGCTTAGGCCTCTCTGGAAACACCATATATTTT.

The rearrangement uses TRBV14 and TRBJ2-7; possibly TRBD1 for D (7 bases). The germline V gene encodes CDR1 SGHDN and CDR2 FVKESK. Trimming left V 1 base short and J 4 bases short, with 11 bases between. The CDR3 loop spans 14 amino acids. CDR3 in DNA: TGTGCCAGCAGCCAAGGGGCAGGGGGGTACGAGCAGTACTTC. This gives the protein CASSQGAGGYEQYF.

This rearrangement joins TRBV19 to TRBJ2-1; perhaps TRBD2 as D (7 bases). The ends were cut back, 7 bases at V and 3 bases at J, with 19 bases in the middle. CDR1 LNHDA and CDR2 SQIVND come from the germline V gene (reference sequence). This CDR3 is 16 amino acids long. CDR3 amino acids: CASTPRGRGYYNEQFF. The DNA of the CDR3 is TGTGCCAGTACCCCGCGGGGGCGGGGCTACTACAATGAGCAGTTCTTC.

The CDR3 DNA is TGTGCCAGCAGTGGCCCCGGACTAGCGGGAGGGCCGGGAGATACGCAGTATTTT. Its protein product is CASSGPGLAGGPGDTQYF. The rearrangement uses TRBV25-1 and TRBJ2-3; TRBD2 aligns across 15 bases. V trimming: 4 bases; J trimming: 5 bases; junction bases outside the gene matches: 10. Germline-derived CDR1 and CDR2 are MGHDK and SYGVNS. CDR3 length: 18 residues.

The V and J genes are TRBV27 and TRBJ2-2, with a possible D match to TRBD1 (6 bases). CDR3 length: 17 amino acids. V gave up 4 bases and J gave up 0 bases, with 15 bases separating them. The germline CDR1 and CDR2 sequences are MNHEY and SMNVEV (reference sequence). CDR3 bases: TGTGCCAGCAGTTCGTACTGGGGGACACCGAACACCGGGGAGCTGTTTTTT. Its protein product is CASSSYWGTPNTGELFF.